This TCR beta chain was sequenced for a study of cytomegalovirus exposure and HLA in healthy donors. As for this clone: No antigen is known for it.

The V and J ends lost 6 bases and 3 bases, in that order; junction bases with no gene match: 4. This CDR3 has 13 residues. From germline, CDR1 is WNHNN and CDR2 SYGVQD (reference sequence). General study points: Per a prior analysis, the majority of TCR beta V segments were productive roughly 90% or roughly 30% of the time. Later work associated roughly 17,000 TCR beta sequences with HLA alleles at 0.05 false discovery rate. Reportedly, diagnosis of cytomegalovirus status by the classifier showed high specificity and sensitivity. Despite most TCR sequences being rare, some public TCRs occurred in many donors.

Vbeta (60) and Jbeta (13) primers were used in the PCR. Data came from immunoSEQ multiplex PCR; TCRdb stores just in-frame clones and leaves some out. The sample records about 180,000 clones, 81% being singletons. The receptor was isolated from a woman aged 18 to 35 in good health and CMV-seropositive. This chain links TRBV10-1 with TRBJ1-1, with 7 positions matching TRBD1. Source material: PBMCs. CDR3 in DNA: TGCGCCAGCAGCCCCGACAGGGACACTGAAGCTTTCTTT. Its translation is CASSPDRDTEAFF.